A selection of T cell receptor beta chains follows, all from one sample in a study of HIV-infected patients and healthy controls. MiXCR was run by TCRdb on the 5' RACE reads, yielding one entry per CDR3 protein. The sample holds tens of thousands of distinct CDR3 sequences, less than 20% seen once. Material for sequencing was CD4+ T cells from blood. The receptors derive from a human donor in good health. The CDR3 runs from the conserved cysteine through the conserved F or W. Each record gives: clone size, CDR3 length, V gene, J gene, D gene, CDR3 DNA, CDR3 protein. The D gene is left open where the match is weak. The size entry is marked missing in some rows and otherwise reads once, few, many or a size class.

few	20	TRBV5-1	TRBJ2-1	NA	TGCGCCAGCAGCCAAACTACGAAAATCCCGGGACACCCGAGCCTAAATGAGCAGTTCTTC	CASSQTTKIPGHPSLNEQFF
NA	13	TRBV12-3/TRBV12-4	TRBJ1-5	TRBD1	TGTGCCAGCAGTCGACAGGGCGGCCAGCCCCAGCATTTT	CASSRQGGQPQHF
few	12	TRBV28	TRBJ2-7	NA	TGTGCCAGCAGACAGGCCCGCTACGAGCAGTACTTC	CASRQARYEQYF
few	14	TRBV28	TRBJ2-1	NA	TGTGCCAGCAGTTTGGGGCAGGGAGCGGGTGAGCAGTTCTTC	CASSLGQGAGEQFF
few	13	TRBV7-6	TRBJ2-7	TRBD1	TGTGCCAGCAGCCCGGCAGGGGGCTACGAGCAGTACTTC	CASSPAGGYEQYF
few	17	TRBV5-1	TRBJ2-3	NA	TGCGCCAGCAGCAACTTAAGACAGACAAAGAGCACAGATACGCAGTATTTT	CASSNLRQTKSTDTQYF
NA	15	TRBV5-1	TRBJ1-5	NA	TGCGCCAGCAGCTTGACAGGGACGCCAGAGCAGCCCCAGCATTTT	CASSLTGTPEQPQHF
many	19	TRBV7-2	TRBJ2-4	NA	TGTGCCAGCAGTAGGGTGGGGACGCCCGATTTCTTAGCCAAAAACATTCAGTACTTC	CASSRVGTPDFLAKNIQYF
few	16	TRBV20-1	TRBJ2-1	TRBD1	TGCAGTGCTAGAGATCCGACCGGGACAGGGGGAGGTGAGCAGTTCTTC	CSARDPTGTGGGEQFF
NA	14	TRBV11-2	TRBJ1-1	NA	TGTGCCAGCAGCTTAGAGATACCGTACACTGAAGCTTTCTTT	CASSLEIPYTEAFF
NA	11	TRBV20-1	TRBJ2-3	NA	TGCAGTGCTAGAGAGAGGGATACGCAGTATTTT	CSARERDTQYF
NA	15	TRBV29-1	TRBJ1-5	NA	TGCAGCGTGGGACTGCAGGGGATTGGGAATCAGCCCCAGCATTTT	CSVGLQGIGNQPQHF
NA	13	TRBV6-6	TRBJ2-7	TRBD2	TGTGCCAGCAGCACTAGCGGGAGGGTCGAGCAGTACTTC	CASSTSGRVEQYF
NA	15	TRBV24-1	TRBJ2-2	TRBD1	TGTGCCACCAGTGACCCCGGACAGGTTATAGGGGAGCTGTTTTTT	CATSDPGQVIGELFF
few	15	TRBV7-3	TRBJ2-5	TRBD2	TGTGCCAGCAGCCCCGGACTAGCGGTACAAGAGACCCAGTACTTC	CASSPGLAVQETQYF
NA	18	TRBV28	TRBJ2-5	TRBD2	TGTGCCAGCAGTTTAGCGGGGGCGATAGCGGGGGCCCAAGAGACCCAGTACTTC	CASSLAGAIAGAQETQYF
NA	13	TRBV6-2/TRBV6-3	TRBJ2-5	TRBD2	TGTGCCAGTCTACGGCGGGAGAAAGAGACCCGGTACTTC	CASLRREKETRYF
many	14	TRBV12-3/TRBV12-4	TRBJ2-2	NA	TGTGCCAGCAGTCCTCTCATGAACACCGGGGAGCTGTTTTTT	CASSPLMNTGELFF
few	15	TRBV12-3/TRBV12-4	TRBJ2-1	TRBD2	TGTGCCAGCAGAGGACTAGCGGGGGTGCACAATGAGCAGTTCTTC	CASRGLAGVHNEQFF
NA	17	TRBV6-2/TRBV6-3	TRBJ1-1	NA	TGTGCCAGCAATACCGAGGGTGGCAGCCTTCCTTCCACTGAAGCTTTCTTT	CASNTEGGSLPSTEAFF
few	17	TRBV6-1	TRBJ2-1	TRBD2	TGTGCCAGCCGTCGTATTTCGAGCGGGGGGGCCGGGAATGAGCAGTTCTTC	CASRRISSGGAGNEQFF
NA	12	TRBV6-2/TRBV6-3	TRBJ1-6	NA	TGTGCCAGCAACAGGATAAATTCACCCCTCCACTTT	CASNRINSPLHF
few	15	TRBV18	TRBJ2-1	NA	TGTGCCAGCTCTCCTATAAGGGACTCATTGAATGAGCAGTTCTTC	CASSPIRDSLNEQFF
NA	11	TRBV29-1	TRBJ2-7	NA	TGCAGCGTTCGCAGGGAGGCCGAGCAGTACTTC	CSVRREAEQYF
NA	17	TRBV3-1	TRBJ2-1	NA	TGTGCCAGCAGCGAGCACTGGACGGAAAGCTCCTACAATGAGCAGTTCTTC	CASSEHWTESSYNEQFF
many	14	TRBV12-3/TRBV12-4	TRBJ2-7	NA	TGTGCCAGCAGTTTGGGGGGTGGTTTGAGCGAGCAGTACTTC	CASSLGGGLSEQYF
few	17	TRBV4-3	TRBJ1-6	NA	TGCGCCAGCAGCCAAGATCTGAGTGCTGGTCTTTTGTCACCCCTCCACTTT	CASSQDLSAGLLSPLHF
few	14	TRBV7-2	TRBJ2-7	TRBD1	TGTGCCAGCACCGTAGGGGGCCTCTCCTACGAGCAGTACTTC	CASTVGGLSYEQYF
few	14	TRBV5-1	TRBJ2-1	NA	TGCGCCAGCACGACCCCAAACTCCTACAATGAGCAGTTCTTC	CASTTPNSYNEQFF
many	17	TRBV20-1	TRBJ1-2	NA	TGCAGTGCTAGAGCCACGAACCCCGGGGCATCCAACTATGGCTACACCTTC	CSARATNPGASNYGYTF
few	12	TRBV12-3/TRBV12-4	TRBJ2-3	NA	TGTGCCAGCAGTCCAGGGTCATATACGCAGTATTTT	CASSPGSYTQYF
few	13	TRBV2	TRBJ1-5	NA	TGTGCCAGCAGGGGAGGACATTATCAGCCCCAGCATTTT	CASRGGHYQPQHF
medium-sized	14	TRBV28	TRBJ1-1	NA	TGTGCCAGCAGTTTACGGTACCAGGGGACTGAAGCTTTCTTT	CASSLRYQGTEAFF
NA	14	TRBV10-3	TRBJ2-5	NA	TGTGCCATCACCGGGGATCCTAACCTAGAGACCCAGTACTTC	CAITGDPNLETQYF
few	16	TRBV28	TRBJ1-4	TRBD1	TGTGCCAGCAGTACAGACCGGGACAGGGTAAATGAAAAACTGTTTTTT	CASSTDRDRVNEKLFF
NA	13	TRBV29-1	TRBJ2-5	NA	TGCAGCGTTGCACCCAGGGTACAAGAGACCCAGTACTTC	CSVAPRVQETQYF
many	17	TRBV14	TRBJ2-3	TRBD1	TGTGCCAGCAGTAGAGGCACAGGGGCCCTGTTCACAGATACGCAGTATTTT	CASSRGTGALFTDTQYF
NA	12	TRBV28	TRBJ2-7	NA	TGTGCCAGCAGTTTGCTGCACGGCGAGCAGTACTTC	CASSLLHGEQYF
NA	17	TRBV19	TRBJ2-1	NA	TGTGCCAGTAGTAAGGCAGGGCCAAGGAGCTCCTACAATGAGCAGTTCTTC	CASSKAGPRSSYNEQFF
few	15	TRBV18	TRBJ2-3	NA	TGTGCCAGCTCAAAAATCCGGGAAAACACAGATACGCAGTATTTT	CASSKIRENTDTQYF
many	11	TRBV2	TRBJ2-5	NA	TGTGCCAGCAAGGCGCAAGAGACCCAGTACTTC	CASKAQETQYF
NA	14	TRBV28	TRBJ1-6	NA	TGTGCCAGCAGTTTCGGGAGGGAAGTGTCACCCCTCCACTTT	CASSFGREVSPLHF
NA	14	TRBV7-2	TRBJ2-1	NA	TGTGCCAGCAACCGATCCCCCTCCTACAATGAGCAGTTCTTC	CASNRSPSYNEQFF
NA	13	TRBV29-1	TRBJ2-3	NA	TGCAGCGTTGAAGTCTCCTCCACAGATACGCAGTATTTT	CSVEVSSTDTQYF